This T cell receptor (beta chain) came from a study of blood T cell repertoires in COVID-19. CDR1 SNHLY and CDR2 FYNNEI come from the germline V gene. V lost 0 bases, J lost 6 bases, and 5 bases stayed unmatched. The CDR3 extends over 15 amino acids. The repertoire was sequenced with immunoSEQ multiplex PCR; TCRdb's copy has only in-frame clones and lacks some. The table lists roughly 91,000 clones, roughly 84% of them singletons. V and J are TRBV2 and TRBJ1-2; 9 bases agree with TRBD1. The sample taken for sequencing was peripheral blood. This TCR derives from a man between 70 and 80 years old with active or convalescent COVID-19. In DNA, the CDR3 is TGTGCCAGCAGTGAAGCGGGGACAGGGAGGGATGGCTACACCTTC. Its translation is CASSEAGTGRDGYTF.